This T cell receptor beta chain was sequenced during a study of cytomegalovirus exposure and HLA in healthy donors. Study conclusions and caveats: The majority of TCR sequences were rare, yet some public TCRs appeared in many donors. The authors enumerated 180 or so TCR beta chains as linked to cytomegalovirus. Per published reports, the classifier diagnosed cytomegalovirus status with high specificity and sensitivity.

This clone has just a few counts. The target antigen is unknown. The PCR employed 60 Vbeta primers together with 13 Jbeta primers. Per the study methods: Approximately 11 million shared chains were among roughly 81 million unique TCR beta chains counted in a later analysis. The method was immunoSEQ multiplex PCR; TCRdb's version includes in-frame clones alone and lacks a portion of them. V and J calls and clone size follow that table, whereas D and trimming were derived from the DNA. The sample shows 130,000 to 150,000 clones, 80% to 85% of them seen only once. This CDR3 has 16 amino acids. Germline V lookup: CDR1 SEHNR, CDR2 FQNEAQ (reference sequence). J was trimmed by 3 bases and V by 4 bases; bases with no gene match: 7.

The sequenced material came from PBMCs. The clonotype comes from a male donor in good health and CMV-seronegative. V usage is TRBV7-9 and J usage is TRBJ1-1, with TRBD1 matching over 11 bases. CDR3 sequence: CASSYPGQGVDTEAFF. The CDR3 DNA follows: TGTGCCAGCAGCTACCCGGGACAGGGGGTTGACACTGAAGCTTTCTTT.